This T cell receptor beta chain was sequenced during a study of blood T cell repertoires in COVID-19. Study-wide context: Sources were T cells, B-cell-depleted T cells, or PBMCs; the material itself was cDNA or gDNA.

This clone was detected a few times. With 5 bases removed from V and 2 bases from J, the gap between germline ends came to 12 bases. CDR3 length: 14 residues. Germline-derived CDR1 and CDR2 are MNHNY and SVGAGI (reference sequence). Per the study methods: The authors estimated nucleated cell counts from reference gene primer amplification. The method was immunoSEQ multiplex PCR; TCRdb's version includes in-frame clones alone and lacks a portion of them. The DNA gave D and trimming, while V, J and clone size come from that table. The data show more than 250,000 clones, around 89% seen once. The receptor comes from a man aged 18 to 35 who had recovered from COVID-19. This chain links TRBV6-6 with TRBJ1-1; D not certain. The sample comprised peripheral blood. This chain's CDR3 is CASSKYSLNTEAFF. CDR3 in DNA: TGTGCCAGCAGTAAATATTCACTCAACACTGAAGCTTTCTTT.